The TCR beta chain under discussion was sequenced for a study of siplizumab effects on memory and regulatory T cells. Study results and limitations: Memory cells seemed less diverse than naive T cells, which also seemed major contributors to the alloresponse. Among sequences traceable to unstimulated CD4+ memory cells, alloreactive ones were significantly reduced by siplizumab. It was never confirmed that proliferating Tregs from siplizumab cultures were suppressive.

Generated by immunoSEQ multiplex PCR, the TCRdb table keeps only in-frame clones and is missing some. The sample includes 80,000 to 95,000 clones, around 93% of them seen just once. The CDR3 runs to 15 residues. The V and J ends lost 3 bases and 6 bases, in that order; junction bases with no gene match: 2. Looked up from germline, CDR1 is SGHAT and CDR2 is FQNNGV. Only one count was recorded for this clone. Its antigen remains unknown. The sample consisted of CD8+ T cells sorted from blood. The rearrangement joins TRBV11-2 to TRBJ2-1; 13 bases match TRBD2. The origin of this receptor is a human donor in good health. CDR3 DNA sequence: TGTGCCAGCAGCTTCGGGACTAGCGGGACCAATGAGCAGTTCTTC. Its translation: CASSFGTSGTNEQFF.